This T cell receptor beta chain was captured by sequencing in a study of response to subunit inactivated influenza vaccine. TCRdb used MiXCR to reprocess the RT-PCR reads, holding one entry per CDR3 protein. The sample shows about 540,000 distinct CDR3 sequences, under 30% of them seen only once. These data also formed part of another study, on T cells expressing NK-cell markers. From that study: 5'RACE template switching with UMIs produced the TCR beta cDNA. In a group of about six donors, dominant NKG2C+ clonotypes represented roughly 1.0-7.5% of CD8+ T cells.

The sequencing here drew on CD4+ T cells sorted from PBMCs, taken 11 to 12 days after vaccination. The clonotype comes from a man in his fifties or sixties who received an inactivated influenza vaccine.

The CDR3, as DNA: TGTGCCAGCAGTTTTAGGGTGCGGGAACCCAAAAACATTCAGTACTTC. This codes for CASSFRVREPKNIQYF. V and J are TRBV28 and TRBJ2-4, with a tentative D call TRBD2 (6 bases). The V end was cut by 3 bases, the J end by 2 bases, with 14 bases between. Germline assignment: CDR1 MDHEN and CDR2 SYDVKM. CDR3 length equals 16 residues.